This T cell receptor (beta chain) was found in a study of blood T cell repertoires in COVID-19. Study-level background: The United States, Italy and Spain were the sources of the acute and convalescent COVID-19 samples. PBMCs, B-cell-depleted T cells, or T cells provided the cDNA or gDNA that made up the material.

The CDR3 is 18 amino acids. Trimming at V came to 1 base and at J to 1 base, leaving 10 bases not matched to a gene. Looked up from germline, CDR1 is MNHNS and CDR2 is SASEGT. Per the study methods: Estimated nucleated cell counts came from reference gene primer amplification. Clones were sequenced by immunoSEQ multiplex PCR, and TCRdb holds only the in-frame ones, with some missing. V and J calls and clone size are as listed in that table; D and trimming were resolved from the DNA. Of around 100,000 clones listed, about 78% are singletons. The receptor comes from a man in his 60s with active or convalescent COVID-19. The chain carries TRBV6-1 and TRBJ2-5; TRBD2 matches at 9 bases. Sequences were obtained from peripheral blood. The DNA for the CDR3 is TGTGCCAGCAGTGAAGGGGGTATGGCGGGAGGGTTCCAAGAGACCCAGTACTTC. Encoded protein: CASSEGGMAGGFQETQYF.